This T cell receptor beta chain comes out of a study of blood T cell repertoires in COVID-19. The germline V gene has CDR1 SGHTA and CDR2 FQGNSA. The V end was cut by 5 bases, the J end by 1 base, with 23 bases between. CDR3 size: 18 residues. In the source study's methods: The authors estimated nucleated cell counts from reference gene primer amplification. Sequenced by immunoSEQ multiplex PCR; TCRdb stores in-frame clones only, minus some. The V and J calls and clone size were taken over from that table, and D and trimming were inferred from the DNA. The data contain more than 200,000 clones, 85% to 90% of them singletons.

The sample taken for sequencing was PBMCs or T cells enriched from blood (not recorded which). The source of this sequence is a woman aged 25 to 45 who had recovered from COVID-19. The genes are TRBV7-2 and TRBJ1-2; D possibly corresponds to TRBD1 (6 bases). The CDR3 sequence: CASSPVAGGRGRNYGYTF. The CDR3 DNA reads TGTGCCAGCAGCCCAGTCGCGGGGGGCCGTGGACGTAACTATGGCTACACCTTC.